A single sample is the source of the 5 T cell receptor beta chains below, sequenced in a study of blood T cells in healthy people across ages. A second about 6 to 12 cycle PCR used barcoded and J-beta primers. MiXCR, applied by TCRdb to the 5' RACE reads, yields one record per CDR3 protein. The sample lists 650,000 to 1,000,000 distinct CDR3 sequences, about 45% occurring once. Material: blood. These receptors were taken from an elderly man in good health.

The rearrangement uses TRBV29-1 and TRBJ1-1; TRBD1 matches 10 bases. Germline V gene sequence: CDR1 SQVTM, CDR2 ANQGSEA. Trimming took 6 bases from V and 5 from J; bases not matched to a gene: 6. The CDR3 consists of 13 residues. CDR3 bases: TGCAGCGTACAGGGACAGGGGAAAACTGAAGCTTTCTTT. It codes for CSVQGQGKTEAFF.

The V gene is TRBV27, the J gene TRBJ2-7, with a possible D match to TRBD1 (5 bases). CDR3 length equals 14 residues. Deletions cut 7 bases from V and 3 bases from J, with 16 bases between. Germline values: CDR1 MNHEY, CDR2 SMNVEV (reference sequence). CDR3 in DNA: TGTGCCAGCAAGCCCCTGGCAGGGATCTACGAGCAGTACTTC. Protein: CASKPLAGIYEQYF.

V gene TRBV20-1 combines with J gene TRBJ2-3, with 7 bases identical to TRBD2. The germline CDR1 and CDR2 sequences are DFQATT and SNEGSKA (reference sequence). Losses at the gene ends were 6 bases for V and 2 bases for J; bases not matched to a gene: 5. The CDR3 has 13 residues. This chain's CDR3 is CSAPAGVTDTQYF. CDR3 coding DNA: TGCAGTGCGCCCGCGGGAGTCACAGATACGCAGTATTTT.

The rearrangement uses TRBV27 and TRBJ2-3; D ambiguous. CDR3 size: 13 residues. Germline loops: CDR1 MNHEY, CDR2 SMNVEV (reference sequence). V lost 6 bases and J lost 4, with 11 bases in between. DNA of the CDR3: TGTGCCAGCAGCTCACTCAGTTCAGATACGCAGTATTTT. The encoded protein is CASSSLSSDTQYF.

The chain couples TRBV11-3 to TRBJ2-1; D is possibly TRBD2 (5 bases). This CDR3 has 18 amino acids. From germline, CDR1 is SGHNT and CDR2 YENEEA. Trimming pared 1 base from V and 4 bases from J, leaving 20 bases between. The CDR3 coding sequence is TGTGCCAGCAGCTTAGTTTTAGGGTCGACTAAGCTTTACAATGAGCAGTTCTTC. This translates into CASSLVLGSTKLYNEQFF.